Listed here are 8 T cell receptor beta chains from one sample, sequenced in a study of cytomegalovirus exposure and HLA in healthy donors. PCR primers comprised 60 Vbeta and 13 Jbeta primers. Some clones are missing from TCRdb's copy, which holds only in-frame ones; the method was immunoSEQ multiplex PCR. The profile shows approximately 120,000 clones, about 80% of them singletons. Sequenced: PBMCs. The receptor source for this set is a woman in her 50s in good health and CMV-seropositive.

This clone was counted a few times. The chain recombines TRBV11-1 with TRBJ2-2; 9 positions match TRBD1. V lost 5 bases to trimming and J lost 0 bases; unmatched junction nucleotides: 1. The germline V gene has CDR1 SGHAT and CDR2 FQDESV (reference sequence). The CDR3 loop spans 15 amino acids. The CDR3 nucleotides read TGTGCCAGCAGCCGGACAGGGGCGAACACCGGGGAGCTGTTTTTT. Translated: CASSRTGANTGELFF.

CDR3 in DNA: TGTGCCAGTAGTATAGAAGGGCAGGGGTTTGTTGCAACTAATGAAAAACTGTTTTTT. This sequence encodes CASSIEGQGFVATNEKLFF. The genes are TRBV19 and TRBJ1-4; tentative D call: TRBD1 (6 bases). V lost 0 bases to trimming and J lost 0 bases, with 17 bases between them. In germline, CDR1 is LNHDA, CDR2 SQIVND (reference sequence). This CDR3 contains 19 residues.

This clone was seen a handful of times. The V and J genes are TRBV18 and TRBJ1-1; D is undetermined. The V gene lost 2 bases and the J gene lost 1 base, with 17 bases spanning the gap. This CDR3 spans 17 amino acids. Germline values: CDR1 KGHSH, CDR2 LQKENI. CDR3 sequence (DNA): TGTGCCAGCTCACCAAGAATAATGGGGAGAGGGAACACTGAAGCTTTCTTT. It codes for CASSPRIMGRGNTEAFF.

V and J are TRBV6-5 and TRBJ2-1, with 8 bases aligning to TRBD2. Trimming at V came to 5 bases and at J to 0 bases, leaving 0 bases not matched to a gene. The CDR3 runs 14 residues. Germline V gene sequence: CDR1 MNHEY, CDR2 SVGAGI. CDR3 loop: CASSSGSSYNEQFF. CDR3 sequence (DNA): TGTGCCAGCAGTAGCGGGAGCTCCTACAATGAGCAGTTCTTC.

The chain employs TRBV5-6 and TRBJ1-1, with TRBD1 identical over 7 bases. The CDR3 runs to 16 residues. The trim removed 2 bases at V and 1 base at J, leaving 8 bases unmatched. Per the germline V gene, CDR1 is SGHDT and CDR2 is YYEEEE. Here the CDR3 reads CASSFFHRQGNTEAFF. DNA of the CDR3: TGTGCCAGCAGCTTTTTCCACCGACAGGGGAACACTGAAGCTTTCTTT.

This rearrangement joins TRBV11-2 to TRBJ1-1; a possible D gene is TRBD1 (6 bases). The CDR3 is 14 amino acids. The V end was cut by 6 bases, the J end by 2 bases, with 13 bases between. Germline-derived CDR1 and CDR2 are SGHAT and FQNNGV. The CDR3 bases are TGTGCCAGCAGGGGGGCATTCGTAAACACTGAAGCTTTCTTT. Its translation is CASRGAFVNTEAFF.

The V and J genes are TRBV30 and TRBJ2-7, with TRBD2 as a possible D gene (6 bases). The CDR3 runs to 12 residues. CDR1 is GTSNPN and CDR2 is SVGIG in the germline V gene (reference sequence). V was pared by 3 bases and J by 4 bases, with 10 bases between. This CDR3 reads CAWRNSGYEQYF. The CDR3 DNA reads as TGTGCCTGGAGAAATAGCGGTTACGAGCAGTACTTC.

V gene TRBV27 combines with J gene TRBJ1-2; TRBD1 agrees at 10 bases. The CDR3 is made up of 17 amino acids. V shed 3 bases, J shed 4 bases, and the junction held 11 bases outside the gene matches. Germline CDR1 reads MNHEY; CDR2 reads SMNVEV (reference sequence). The CDR3 nucleotides are TGTGCCAGCAGTTTTTTGGGACAGGGGCCTGAAAGCTATGGCTACACCTTC. Amino acids: CASSFLGQGPESYGYTF.